The rows below give T cell receptor beta chains drawn from one sample of a study of cytomegalovirus exposure and HLA in healthy donors. Here immunoSEQ multiplex PCR was the method, and the copy in TCRdb shows in-frame clones only, minus some. The profile shows 150,000 or so clones, approximately 71% of them singletons. The specimen sequenced was PBMCs. Receptors originate from a man aged 25-45 years in good health and CMV-seropositive. Each CDR3 is given with its conserved first and last residue. The order of the fields is D gene, V gene, clone size, J gene, CDR3 DNA, CDR3 protein. A D gene is named only where the DNA matches it firmly. Expanded clones are given a class, and other clones once, few, many or no size at all.

D: TRBD2; V: TRBV18; size: once; J: TRBJ2-1; DNA: TGTGCCAGCTCACCGAGCGGGAGTGCCAATGAGCAGTTCTTC; CDR3: CASSPSGSANEQFF
D: .; V: TRBV6-5; size: .; J: TRBJ2-2; DNA: TGTGCCAGCACTCTTTACAGGGATCCCGGGGAGCTGTTTTTT; CDR3: CASTLYRDPGELFF
D: TRBD1; V: TRBV9; size: .; J: TRBJ1-1; DNA: TGTGCCAGCAGCGTAGGTGGCAGGGGGCAGGAAGGGGCTTTCTTT; CDR3: CASSVGGRGQEGAFF
D: TRBD2; V: TRBV2; size: few; J: TRBJ2-3; DNA: TGTGCCAGCAGTGAACCCAGGACTAGCGGGAGTGTCATGACAGATACGCAGTATTTT; CDR3: CASSEPRTSGSVMTDTQYF
D: .; V: TRBV7-9; size: .; J: TRBJ2-2; DNA: TGTGCCAGCCTCGACCTGGGACTCAACACCGGGGAGCTGTTTTTT; CDR3: CASLDLGLNTGELFF
D: TRBD2; V: TRBV2; size: .; J: TRBJ2-3; DNA: TGTGCCAGCAGGAAAATTAGCGGGAGCACAGATACGCAGTATTTT; CDR3: CASRKISGSTDTQYF
D: .; V: TRBV29-1; size: .; J: TRBJ2-7; DNA: TGCAGCGTTGGTCCATCCTCCCGCGCCGAGCAGTACTTC; CDR3: CSVGPSSRAEQYF
D: .; V: TRBV4-1; size: few; J: TRBJ1-5; DNA: TGCGCCAGCAGCCAAGAACTAGATCAGCCCCAGCATTTT; CDR3: CASSQELDQPQHF
D: TRBD2; V: TRBV25-1; size: .; J: TRBJ2-7; DNA: TGTGCCAGCAGGTCCTCCGGGAGGGCCGGGGAGCAGTACTTC; CDR3: CASRSSGRAGEQYF
D: .; V: TRBV7-9; size: .; J: TRBJ2-7; DNA: TGTGCCAGCAGCCAGGCGGGGGGACAGGGCCTCTTGGGTCACTACGAGCAGTACTTC; CDR3: CASSQAGGQGLLGHYEQYF
D: TRBD2; V: TRBV5-1; size: .; J: TRBJ2-3; DNA: TGCGCCAGCAGCTCGGGACTAGCCCGAGATACGCAGTATTTT; CDR3: CASSSGLARDTQYF
D: TRBD1; V: TRBV30; size: .; J: TRBJ2-7; DNA: TGTGCCTGGACGACAGGGACCGGCGAGCAGTACTTC; CDR3: CAWTTGTGEQYF
D: TRBD2; V: TRBV5-4; size: .; J: TRBJ2-7; DNA: TGTGCCAGCAGCTTGGGACTAGCGGGAGGGCAATACGAGCAGTACTTC; CDR3: CASSLGLAGGQYEQYF
D: .; V: TRBV30; size: .; J: TRBJ1-1; DNA: TGTGCCTGGGGGGGCCAGGGACCGAGCACTGAAGCTTTCTTT; CDR3: CAWGGQGPSTEAFF
D: TRBD1; V: TRBV27; size: .; J: TRBJ1-1; DNA: TGTGCCAGCAGATGGGGACAGACTCTCACTGAAGCTTTCTTT; CDR3: CASRWGQTLTEAFF
D: TRBD2; V: TRBV11-3; size: once; J: TRBJ2-3; DNA: TGTGCCAGCAGCTCCTTAAGCGGGAGGGACACAGATACGCAGTATTTT; CDR3: CASSSLSGRDTDTQYF
D: .; V: TRBV9; size: .; J: TRBJ2-2; DNA: TGTGCCAGCAGCGTTGGCGGGTTGAACACCGGGGAGCTGTTTTTT; CDR3: CASSVGGLNTGELFF